Below, 15 T cell receptor beta chains from the same sample are listed, as sequenced in a study of vaccination and CD4 T cells after COVID-19. Stated treatment: approximately nine-day PBMC culture with coronavirus spike peptide pools or control peptides (ViraFEST assay). Once obtained from cultured CD4+ T cells, the DNA was sequenced using the Oncomine TCR Beta short-read assay. TCRdb reanalysed the PCR reads using MiXCR and keeps one entry per CDR3 protein. The repertoire holds over 6,500 distinct CDR3 sequences, with about 21% as singletons. What these receptors recognize is not known. The source was CD4+ T cells from blood, cultured in vitro, collected after SARS-CoV-2 vaccination. All receptors come from a human donor who had recovered from COVID-19.

The chain uses TRBV19 and TRBJ1-5; D is unclear. The CDR3 consists of 13 residues. V was trimmed by 10 bases and J by 6 bases, leaving 16 bases between them. In germline, CDR1 is LNHDA, CDR2 SQIVND (reference sequence). The CDR3 here is CATRGPSSQPQHF. CDR3 nucleotide sequence: TGTGCCACCCGAGGACCGTCCTCTCAGCCCCAGCATTTT.

Only a few counts were recorded for this clonotype. The V and J genes are TRBV27 and TRBJ2-4; 8 positions match TRBD1. With V trimmed by 2 bases and J by 3 bases, 9 bases remained unmatched. There are 17 residues in the CDR3. CDR1 is MNHEY, CDR2 SMNVEV, per germline (reference sequence). CDR3 amino acids: CASSLRGQGMGKNIQYF. In DNA form, the CDR3 reads TGTGCCAGCAGTTTAAGAGGACAGGGTATGGGCAAAAACATTCAGTACTTC.

This chain links TRBV7-7 with TRBJ2-7; TRBD1 or TRBD2 may be the D gene (5 bases each). This CDR3 region has 13 residues. Trimming removed 1 base from V and 5 bases from J, with 9 bases in between. Germline V CDR1 and CDR2: SSHAT, FNYEAQ (reference sequence). This CDR3 reads CASSLVWDDEQYF. CDR3 DNA: TGTGCCAGCAGCTTAGTTTGGGACGACGAGCAGTACTTC.

V is TRBV5-1 and J is TRBJ1-2; TRBD1 matches 9 bases. There are 14 residues in the CDR3. CDR1 SGHRS and CDR2 YFSETQ come from the germline V gene. Trimming took 4 bases from V and 4 from J; bases not matched to a gene: 5. This CDR3 reads CASSPGQGSYGYTF. CDR3 sequence (DNA): TGCGCCAGCAGCCCCGGACAGGGGAGCTATGGCTACACCTTC.

This clonotype is labeled medium-sized. The V call is TRBV20-1, the J call TRBJ1-1; D possibly corresponds to TRBD1 (5 bases). In germline, CDR1 is DFQATT, CDR2 SNEGSKA (reference sequence). V was clipped by 3 bases and J by 5 bases, with 16 bases between them. The CDR3 consists of 14 residues. The CDR3 region is CSARPTGGRTEAFF. DNA of the CDR3: TGCAGTGCTAGGCCAACTGGGGGTAGGACTGAAGCTTTCTTT.

The V and J genes are TRBV5-4 and TRBJ2-3, with D maybe TRBD1 (5 bases). CDR1 is SGHNT and CDR2 is YYREEE in the germline V gene (reference sequence). V lost 2 bases to trimming and J lost 10 bases, with 14 bases between them. The CDR3 is 13 residues long. CDR3 sequence: CASSLKGPEAQYF. The CDR3 DNA reads TGTGCCAGCAGCTTAAAGGGGCCAGAGGCGCAGTATTTT. Full variable domain (missing parts from reference TRBV5-4 and TRBJ2-3): ETGVTQSPTHLIKTRGQQVTLRCSSQSGHNTVSWYQQALGQGPQFIFQYYREEENGRGNFPPRFSGLQFPNYSSELNVNALELDDSALYLCASSLKGPEAQYFGPGTRLTVL.

In its sample, this clonotype ranks as medium-sized. The chain carries TRBV20-1 and TRBJ2-7, with TRBD2 identical over 11 bases. Germline trimming cut 0 bases from V and 4 bases from J; bases unmatched to any gene: 8. CDR3 length equals 16 residues. In germline, CDR1 is DFQATT, CDR2 SNEGSKA (reference sequence). CDR3 region: CSAREPSGGIKYEQYF. The CDR3 DNA reads TGCAGTGCTAGAGAACCTAGCGGGGGGATAAAGTACGAGCAGTACTTC.

This clonotype is labeled as medium-sized. The gene calls are TRBV20-1 and TRBJ2-3; D unresolved. Germline lookup yields CDR1 DFQATT and CDR2 SNEGSKA (reference sequence). The germline V and J ends were trimmed by 1 base and 0 bases, with 11 bases remaining between them. The CDR3 covers 15 residues. The CDR3 loop reads CSARGNGLSTDTQYF. The CDR3 DNA follows: TGCAGTGCTAGAGGCAATGGCCTAAGCACAGATACGCAGTATTTT.

This chain links TRBV19 with TRBJ2-2, with D maybe TRBD2 (5 bases). Germline-derived CDR1 and CDR2 are LNHDA and SQIVND (reference sequence). The CDR3 runs to 15 residues. Trimming pared 6 bases from V and 0 bases from J, leaving 11 bases between. CDR3 amino acids: CASSKTTANTGELFF. CDR3 DNA sequence: TGTGCCAGTAGCAAGACTACCGCGAACACCGGGGAGCTGTTTTTT. Looking up the rest from reference TRBV19 and TRBJ2-2 gives the full variable domain: DGGITQSPKYLFRKEGQNVTLSCEQNLNHDAMYWYRQDPGQGLRLIYYSQIVNDFQKGDIAEGYSVSREKKESFPLTVTSAQKNPTAFYLCASSKTTANTGELFFGEGSRLTVL.

Concerning this clonotype itself: Just one base apart from a much larger clone, this may be a read error. The J gene is TRBJ2-7, the V gene TRBV20-1, with D maybe TRBD1 (6 bases). The CDR3 consists of 14 residues. The germline V gene has CDR1 DFQATT and CDR2 SNEGSKA (reference sequence). The germline V and J ends were trimmed by 3 bases and 6 bases, with 18 bases remaining between them. For the CDR3, the DNA is TGCAGTGCTAGGAGGGCTATAGGGGGTGGCGAGCAGTACTTC. Amino acid sequence: CSARRAIGGGEQYF.

The chain uses TRBV10-2 and TRBJ2-1; 8 bases line up with TRBD2. The CDR3 sequence is 15 residues long. V shed 2 bases and J 2 bases; nucleotides not matched to a gene: 2. Germline loops: CDR1 WSHSY, CDR2 SAAADI. CDR3 region: CASSEGTRPYNEQFF. The DNA of the CDR3 is TGCGCCAGCAGTGAGGGGACTAGGCCCTACAATGAGCAGTTCTTC.

The V and J genes are TRBV5-1 and TRBJ1-1; possible D gene TRBD1, 6 bases. Germline V lookup: CDR1 SGHRS, CDR2 YFSETQ. V was shortened by 1 base and J by 0 bases, with 13 bases between the two germline ends. The length of the CDR3 is 16 residues. CDR3 nucleotide sequence: TGCGCCAGCAGCTTGCAGGGAGGGGGTATGAACACTGAAGCTTTCTTT. This encodes CASSLQGGGMNTEAFF.

Concerning this clonotype itself: This sequence may be a read error, since a much larger clone differs from it by one base. V and J are TRBV20-1 and TRBJ2-5; a possible D gene is TRBD2 (7 bases). V gave up 0 bases and J gave up 2 bases, with 13 bases separating them. Germline CDR1 is DFQATT and CDR2 is SNEGSKA (reference sequence). The CDR3 length is 15 residues. The CDR3 sequence is CSARDGRGQQETQYF. CDR3 coding DNA: TGCAGTGCTAGAGATGGGCGGGGGCAACAAGAGACCCAGTACTTC.

This chain joins TRBV19 and TRBJ2-1, with TRBD2 matching 8 bases. The CDR3 loop spans 15 amino acids. Trimming cost V 10 bases and J 7 bases; bases outside gene matches: 15. Germline V gene lookup returns CDR1 LNHDA and CDR2 SQIVND (reference sequence). In DNA, the CDR3 is TGTGCCACACACCAGCGGGGGCGCCTTAGGAATGAGCAGTTCTTC. Residues: CATHQRGRLRNEQFF.

The gene calls are TRBV7-9 and TRBJ2-2; 8 nucleotides match TRBD2. This CDR3 is 16 amino acids long. V trimming: 7 bases; J trimming: 6 bases; junction bases outside the gene matches: 13. Germline CDR1 SEHNR, CDR2 FQNEAQ (reference sequence). CDR3: CASTRETAREAGELFF. DNA of the CDR3: TGTGCCAGCACCCGGGAGACTGCGCGGGAGGCCGGGGAGCTGTTTTTT.